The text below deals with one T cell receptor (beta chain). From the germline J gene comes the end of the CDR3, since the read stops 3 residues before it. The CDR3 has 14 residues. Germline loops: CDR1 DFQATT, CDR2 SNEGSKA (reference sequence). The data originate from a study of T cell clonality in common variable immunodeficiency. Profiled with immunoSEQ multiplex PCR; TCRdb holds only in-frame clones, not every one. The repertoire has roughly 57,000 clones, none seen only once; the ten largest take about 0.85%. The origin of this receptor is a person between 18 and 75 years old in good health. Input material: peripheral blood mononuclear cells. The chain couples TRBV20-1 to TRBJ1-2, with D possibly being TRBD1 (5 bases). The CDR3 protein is CSARRLAGLNDYTF. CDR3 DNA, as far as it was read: TGCAGTGCTAGGAGACTAGCGGGGCTCAATGAC.